Only a few counts were recorded for the clone carrying this T cell receptor beta chain. The data were produced by immunoSEQ multiplex PCR, yet TCRdb's version contains in-frame clones alone and is incomplete. This sample has fewer than 90,000 clones, with 84% found just once. Unmatched junction bases numbered 12, after V lost 4 bases and J lost 0 bases. This CDR3 has 19 residues. CDR1 is MGHRA and CDR2 is YSYEKL in the germline V gene. This entry comes from a study of cytomegalovirus exposure and HLA in healthy donors. Study-wide context: The approximately 120 validation repertoires, a later analysis reported, used the same platform as the 666 first-cohort repertoires.

V and J are TRBV4-1 and TRBJ2-6; 7 bases line up with TRBD1. The source of this sequence is a woman aged 18 to 35 in good health and CMV-seropositive. The sample comprised PBMCs. The CDR3 spells CASSRRAGQENSGANVLTF. CDR3 DNA sequence: TGCGCCAGCAGCCGCCGGGCCGGACAGGAGAACTCTGGGGCCAACGTCCTGACTTTC.